This T cell receptor beta chain derives from a study of glioma-infiltrating T cells after dendritic cell vaccination. Background on the study: Dendritic cell vaccine was injected intradermally three times, biweekly.

The primer mix had 60 V beta and 13 J beta primers. Using immunoSEQ multiplex PCR, the repertoire was profiled, and TCRdb retains in-frame clones only, with some absent. The sample holds around 62,000 clones, around 86% seen once. Source: blood, taken before dendritic cell vaccination. The origin of this receptor is a human donor with glioblastoma.

In DNA form, the CDR3 reads TGTGCCAGCAGCTCAAGCTTTAAGCGCGAGCAGTACTTC. The encoded protein is CASSSSFKREQYF. The chain joins TRBV11-3 to TRBJ2-7; D is uncertain. The CDR3 loop spans 13 amino acids. The germline V gene encodes CDR1 SGHNT and CDR2 YENEEA. The V end lost 4 bases, the J end lost 6 bases, and 13 bases lay between the germline ends.